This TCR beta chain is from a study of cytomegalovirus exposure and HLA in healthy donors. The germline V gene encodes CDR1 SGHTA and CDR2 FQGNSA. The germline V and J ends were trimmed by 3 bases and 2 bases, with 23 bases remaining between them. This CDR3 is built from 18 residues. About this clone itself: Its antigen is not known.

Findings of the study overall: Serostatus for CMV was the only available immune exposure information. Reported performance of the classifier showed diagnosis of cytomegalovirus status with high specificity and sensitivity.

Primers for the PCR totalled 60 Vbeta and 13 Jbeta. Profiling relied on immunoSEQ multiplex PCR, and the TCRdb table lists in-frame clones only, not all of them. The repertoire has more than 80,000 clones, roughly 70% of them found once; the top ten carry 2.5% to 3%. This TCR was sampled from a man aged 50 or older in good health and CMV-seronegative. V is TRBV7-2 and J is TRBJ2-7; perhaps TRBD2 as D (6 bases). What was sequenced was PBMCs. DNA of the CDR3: TGTGCCAGCAGCTTGAGACCCGGTCTGCGGGGTACCACCTACGAGCAGTACTTC. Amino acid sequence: CASSLRPGLRGTTYEQYF.